What follows are 26 T cell receptor beta chains derived from one specimen sequenced in a study of molecular identifiers for immune sequencing clone quantification. TCRdb called the PCR reads again in MiXCR, with one record for every CDR3 protein. This sample has roughly 50,000 distinct CDR3 sequences, with approximately 26% found just once. The sequencing sample was made of naive CD8+ T cells from blood, with Jurkat cell RNA spiked in. Subset of the sample: FACS-sorted CD8+CD4-CCR7+CD45RA+ naive T cells. The receptors shown here come from a human donor in good health. Some libraries in this study had Jurkat cell RNA spiked in.

In the case of this clonotype: This may be a read error, as it is one base from a much larger clone. This chain connects TRBV27 to TRBJ1-1; maybe TRBD1 (5 bases). The CDR3 totals 16 residues. Per the germline V gene, CDR1 is MNHEY and CDR2 is SMNVEV (reference sequence). This CDR3 is CASSFREIRLDTAAFF. CDR3 DNA: TGTGCCAGCAGTTTTAGGGAGATCAGGCTGGACACTGCAGCTTTCTTT.

This clonotype has ten or more counts. The chain recombines TRBV5-4 with TRBJ1-1; the match to TRBD1 covers 11 bases. V shed 4 bases, J shed 0 bases, and the junction held 5 bases outside the gene matches. Germline assignment: CDR1 SGHNT and CDR2 YYREEE (reference sequence). This CDR3 region has 16 residues. Here the CDR3 DNA reads TGTGCCAGCAGCGAGGGACAGGGGGATATGAACACTGAAGCTTTCTTT. This encodes CASSEGQGDMNTEAFF. The full variable domain, with the rest looked up from reference TRBV5-4 and TRBJ1-1, is ETGVTQSPTHLIKTRGQQVTLRCSSQSGHNTVSWYQQALGQGPQFIFQYYREEENGRGNFPPRFSGLQFPNYSSELNVNALELDDSALYLCASSEGQGDMNTEAFFGQGTRLTVV.

The sample holds many counts of this clonotype. The J gene is TRBJ1-2, the V gene TRBV3-1, with D possibly matching TRBD1 (5 bases). Between the trimmed V and J ends, which lost 3 bases and 4 bases, there was a span of 15 bases. CDR1 is LGHDT and CDR2 is YNNKEL in the germline V gene (reference sequence). The length of the CDR3 is 15 residues. The CDR3 DNA reads as TGTGCCAGCAGCCATGGAGGAGGGGTCGTCTATGGCTACACCTTC. Its protein is CASSHGGGVVYGYTF.

This clonotype was counted at least ten times. The chain employs TRBV6-5 and TRBJ2-2, with TRBD1 as a possible D gene (7 bases). Germline CDR1 MNHEY, CDR2 SVGAGI. V lost 6 bases, J lost 3 bases, and 20 bases lay in between. CDR3 length: 17 residues. CDR3 amino acids: CASSTRVAGGYTGELFF. CDR3 nucleotide sequence: TGTGCCAGCAGCACACGAGTGGCAGGGGGGTACACCGGGGAGCTGTTTTTT.

Here the CDR3 reads CSVAGPHGDEQFF. The CDR3 coding sequence is TGCAGCGTTGCAGGCCCTCATGGAGATGAGCAGTTCTTC. J is TRBJ2-1 and V is TRBV29-1, with D uncertain. This CDR3 spans 13 amino acids. V was shortened by 4 bases and J by 8 bases, with 15 bases between the two germline ends. The V gene's germline CDR1 is SQVTM and CDR2 ANQGSEA.

This clonotype has a count of ten or more. This chain uses TRBV14 with TRBJ2-2, with D unclear. Trimming took off 0 bases at V and 6 bases at J, with 14 bases between the two ends. The CDR3 is made up of 16 amino acids. Germline loops: CDR1 SGHDN, CDR2 FVKESK. This CDR3 reads CASSQEYQDPAGELFF. DNA for the CDR3: TGTGCCAGCAGCCAAGAATATCAGGATCCCGCCGGGGAGCTGTTTTTT.

There are many counts of this clonotype. V gene TRBV10-3 combines with J gene TRBJ2-7, with D uncertain. Germline V gene sequence: CDR1 ENHRY, CDR2 SYGVKD. The length of the CDR3 is 16 residues. V dropped 6 bases and J dropped 3 bases, with 21 bases sitting between them. CDR3 in amino acids: CAISLSPARSSYEQYF. DNA for the CDR3: TGTGCCATCAGCCTTAGTCCCGCCAGGTCCAGCTACGAGCAGTACTTC.

This clonotype was detected only a few times. The V and J genes are TRBV27 and TRBJ1-5; 9 bases line up with TRBD1. The ends lost 3 bases at V and 1 base at J; junction bases unmatched: 4. The CDR3 is 16 residues long. Per germline, CDR1 MNHEY and CDR2 SMNVEV (reference sequence). CDR3 sequence: CASSLGQGLSNQPQHF. The CDR3 nucleotides are TGTGCCAGCAGTTTGGGACAGGGTTTAAGCAATCAGCCCCAGCATTTT.

This clonotype was detected many times. The chain is built from TRBV3-1 and TRBJ2-5; 10 bases are shared with TRBD1. With V trimmed by 5 bases and J by 5 bases, 8 bases remained unmatched. Germline V gene data show CDR1 as LGHDT and CDR2 as YNNKEL (reference sequence). This CDR3 contains 15 residues. This chain's CDR3 is CASSSPGQGLETQYF. As DNA, the CDR3 is TGTGCCAGCAGCTCCCCGGGACAGGGGTTGGAGACCCAGTACTTC.

This clonotype occurred many times. The chain employs TRBV4-2 and TRBJ1-5, with D perhaps matching TRBD1 (5 bases). This CDR3 has 15 amino acids. CDR1 is LGHNA, CDR2 YNFKEQ, per germline. V lost 1 base, J lost 0 bases, and 7 bases lay in between. In nucleotides, the CDR3 is TGTGCCAGCAGCCAAGGACAGTATAGCAATCAGCCCCAGCATTTT. It is translated as CASSQGQYSNQPQHF.

This chain joins TRBV6-2 or TRBV6-3 and TRBJ1-5; no clear D. Germline V lookup: CDR1 MNHEY, CDR2 SVGEGT. This CDR3 has 15 amino acids. Trimming shortened V by 2 bases and J by 0 bases, and 8 bases separated the two germline ends. The CDR3 bases are TGTGCCAGCAGTTACGGGGTAAATAGCAATCAGCCCCAGCATTTT. This encodes CASSYGVNSNQPQHF.

This clonotype was counted ten times or more. The CDR3 is CASSQAGFNEQFF. CDR3 bases: TGCGCCAGCAGCCAAGCAGGATTCAATGAGCAGTTCTTC. V is TRBV4-3 and J is TRBJ2-1, with no clear D. This CDR3 is 13 amino acids long. CDR1 LGHNA and CDR2 YSLEER come from the germline V gene. V gave up 1 base and J gave up 6 bases, with 7 bases separating them.

As regards this clonotype: A much larger clone differs by one base, so this may be a read error. The chain combines TRBV20-1 with TRBJ2-1; no definite D call. CDR1 is DFQATT, CDR2 SNEGSKA, per germline (reference sequence). The length of the CDR3 is 15 residues. Trimming took off 0 bases at V and 4 bases at J, with 13 bases between the two ends. The CDR3: CSARESGTWYNEQFF. The CDR3 nucleotides read TGCAGTGCTAGAGAATCAGGAACGTGGTACAATGAGCAGTTCTTC.

CDR3 residues: CASSEAPWVSGVEQFF. The DNA for the CDR3 is TGTGCCAGCAGTGAAGCGCCGTGGGTTTCGGGGGTTGAGCAGTTCTTC. The V call is TRBV6-1, the J call TRBJ2-1, with D perhaps TRBD2 (6 bases). Germline V CDR1 and CDR2: MNHNS, SASEGT. Trimming pared 0 bases from V and 9 bases from J, leaving 18 bases between. CDR3 length: 16 residues.

This clonotype was seen ten or more times. The gene calls are TRBV7-2 and TRBJ2-3, with TRBD2 matching 15 bases. The germline gives CDR1 SGHTA, CDR2 FQGNSA. The CDR3 extends over 20 amino acids. V lost 5 bases, J lost 0 bases, and 12 bases stayed unmatched. CDR3 amino acids: CASSEGPGLAGGPSTDTQYF. The DNA of the CDR3 is TGTGCCAGCAGCGAAGGGCCGGGACTAGCGGGGGGCCCCAGCACAGATACGCAGTATTTT.

About this clonotype: A much larger clonotype is one base distant, so this may be a read error. The V call is TRBV20-1, the J call TRBJ2-2; D may be TRBD2 (7 bases). CDR1 and CDR2 from the germline V gene are DFQATT and SNEGSKA (reference sequence). This CDR3 region has 11 residues. The CDR3 DNA sequence: TGCAGTGCAAGGGGGGGCGGGGAGCTGCTTTTT. Residues: CSARGGGELLF.

This clonotype has a count of ten or more. The genes are TRBV4-3 and TRBJ2-5, with D possibly being TRBD1 or TRBD2 (5 bases each). Trimming stripped 4 bases from V and 2 bases from J, with 20 bases between. Germline CDR1 LGHNA, CDR2 YSLEER. This CDR3 is 17 amino acids long. The CDR3, as DNA: TGCGCCAGCAGCCCCGGAAGCCGGGACCCGAGACAAGAGACCCAGTACTTC. This sequence encodes CASSPGSRDPRQETQYF.

This clonotype has ten or more counts. V and J are TRBV30 and TRBJ2-7; 10 bases are a match to TRBD1. Trimming took 0 bases from V and 2 from J; bases not matched to a gene: 1. The CDR3 runs to 14 residues. The germline gives CDR1 GTSNPN, CDR2 SVGIG (reference sequence). The CDR3 nucleotides read TGTGCCTGGAGTGTAGGGACAGGGGCCTACGAGCAGTACTTC. Residues: CAWSVGTGAYEQYF.

Only one count was recorded for this clonotype. A much larger clone differs by one base, so this may be a read error. The CDR3, as DNA: TGCGCCAGCAGCCAAGATTCAGGGGCTAGTTCACCCCTCCACTTT. Residues: CASSQDSGASSPLHF. The J gene is TRBJ1-6, the V gene TRBV4-1; TRBD1 is a possible D gene (6 bases). Germline CDR1 is MGHRA and CDR2 is YSYEKL. Trimming stripped 0 bases from V and 9 bases from J, with 12 bases between. The length of the CDR3 is 15 residues.

This clonotype showed up many times. The chain employs TRBV2 and TRBJ1-1; D gene unclear. The ends were cut back, 4 bases at V and 1 base at J, with 7 bases in the middle. The germline gives CDR1 SNHLY, CDR2 FYNNEI. The CDR3 contains 13 residues. Here the CDR3 reads CASSGNRNTEAFF. The CDR3 DNA sequence: TGTGCCAGCAGTGGAAACCGGAACACTGAAGCTTTCTTT.

This clonotype was recorded many times. The chain is built from TRBV27 and TRBJ2-3; perhaps TRBD2 as D (5 bases). V gave up 5 bases and J gave up 2 bases, with 17 bases separating them. Germline V gene data show CDR1 as MNHEY and CDR2 as SMNVEV (reference sequence). This CDR3 region has 16 residues. The CDR3 here is CASSPHPLAPTDTQYF. The CDR3 DNA reads TGTGCCAGCAGTCCCCATCCCTTAGCGCCCACAGATACGCAGTATTTT.

With regard to this clonotype: A much more abundant neighbour one base away suggests this may be a read error. V is TRBV5-1 and J is TRBJ2-7; 7 nucleotides agree with TRBD2. CDR3 length equals 14 residues. CDR1 and CDR2 from the germline V gene are SGHRS and YFSETQ. The CDR3 reads CASSFSSGTYGQYF. The CDR3 DNA is TGCGCCAGCAGTTTTTCTAGCGGAACCTACGGGCAGTACTTC.

This clonotype was observed at least ten times. The chain links TRBV3-1 to TRBJ2-1; D gene uncertain. CDR1 LGHDT and CDR2 YNNKEL come from the germline V gene (reference sequence). The CDR3 runs to 16 residues. Trimming stripped 7 bases from V and 0 bases from J, with 16 bases between. The CDR3 reads CASTGRGATSYNEQFF. The DNA for the CDR3 is TGTGCCAGCACCGGACGCGGCGCGACCTCCTACAATGAGCAGTTCTTC.

The table lists this clonotype with a count of one. A clone one base away is much larger, so this may be a read error. The gene calls are TRBV30 and TRBJ1-1; D remains unclear. CDR1 GTSNPN and CDR2 SVGIG come from the germline V gene (reference sequence). This CDR3 comprises 11 residues. For the CDR3, the DNA is TGTGACTGGAGTGCCCCCACTGAAGCTTTCTTT. It is translated as CDWSAPTEAFF.

For this clonotype: A much more abundant neighbour one base away suggests this may be a read error. The gene calls are TRBV6-2 or TRBV6-3 and TRBJ2-1; D gene uncertain. Germline V gene data show CDR1 as MNHEY and CDR2 as SVGEGT. The CDR3 has 15 amino acids. Here the CDR3 reads CASCYLSAPRNEQFF. CDR3 DNA: TGTGCCAGCTGTTACCTATCCGCCCCTAGGAATGAGCAGTTCTTC.

This clonotype was recorded a few times. The rearrangement uses TRBV27 and TRBJ2-1, with TRBD2 matching over 7 bases. The germline CDR1 and CDR2 sequences are MNHEY and SMNVEV (reference sequence). The V and J ends lost 0 bases and 4 bases, in that order; junction bases with no gene match: 3. This CDR3 has 15 amino acids. Here the CDR3 DNA reads TGTGCCAGCAGTTTATCCCCCGGGGGGTACAATGAGCAGTTCTTC. It codes for CASSLSPGGYNEQFF.